The T cell receptor beta chain under discussion was sequenced for a study of cytomegalovirus exposure and HLA in healthy donors. As for the study in general: Samples from HLA-typed donors yielded some 85 million unique TCRs in an early data release.

Germline CDR1 LNHDA, CDR2 SQIVND (reference sequence). V lost 6 bases to trimming and J lost 4 bases, with 22 bases between them. This CDR3 comprises 17 residues. It was with 60 Vbeta and 13 Jbeta primers that the PCR ran. The method was immunoSEQ multiplex PCR; TCRdb's version includes in-frame clones alone and lacks a portion of them. The table lists about 150,000 clones, more than 75% of them singletons. The chain employs TRBV19 and TRBJ1-5; weak D call: TRBD1 (5 bases). This receptor was identified in a young woman in good health and CMV-seronegative. What was sequenced was PBMCs. In DNA form, the CDR3 reads TGTGCCAGTAGACCACAGGTGGGGTCTTACTATAATCAGCCCCAGCATTTT. Its translation is CASRPQVGSYYNQPQHF.